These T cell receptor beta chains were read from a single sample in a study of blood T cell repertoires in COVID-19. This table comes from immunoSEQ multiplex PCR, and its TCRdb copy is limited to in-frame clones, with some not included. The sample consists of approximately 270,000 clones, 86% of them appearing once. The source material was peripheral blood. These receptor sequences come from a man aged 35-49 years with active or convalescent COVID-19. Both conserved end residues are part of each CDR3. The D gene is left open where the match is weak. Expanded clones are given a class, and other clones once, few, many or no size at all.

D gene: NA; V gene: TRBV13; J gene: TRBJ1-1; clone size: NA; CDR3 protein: CASSRGTVNTEAFF; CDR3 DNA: TGTGCCAGCAGCCGCGGGACGGTGAACACTGAAGCTTTCTTT
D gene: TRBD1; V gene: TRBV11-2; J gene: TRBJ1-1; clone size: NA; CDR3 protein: CASRSGTGYTEAFF; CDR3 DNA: TGTGCCAGCAGGTCCGGGACAGGTTACACTGAAGCTTTCTTT
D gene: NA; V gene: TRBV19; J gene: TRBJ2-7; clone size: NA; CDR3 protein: CASRTPGTYEQYF; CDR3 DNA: TGTGCCAGCCGGACTCCCGGAACCTACGAGCAGTACTTC
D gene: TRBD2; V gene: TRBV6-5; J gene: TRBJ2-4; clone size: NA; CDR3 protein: CASSSGTSSWIQYF; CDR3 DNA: TGTGCCAGCAGCTCCGGGACTAGCAGTTGGATTCAGTACTTC
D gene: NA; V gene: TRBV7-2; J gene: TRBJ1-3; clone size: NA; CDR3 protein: CASSSGLTLSGNTIYF; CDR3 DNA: TGTGCCAGCAGCTCGGGTCTTACCCTCTCTGGAAACACCATATATTTT
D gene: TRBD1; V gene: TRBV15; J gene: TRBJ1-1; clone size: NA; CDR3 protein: CATSIRDRTNTEAFF; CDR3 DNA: TGTGCCACCAGCATAAGGGACAGGACGAACACTGAAGCTTTCTTT
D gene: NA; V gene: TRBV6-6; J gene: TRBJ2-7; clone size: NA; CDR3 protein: CASSLRGGGYEQYF; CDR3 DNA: TGTGCCAGCAGCCTCCGGGGAGGGGGCTACGAGCAGTACTTC
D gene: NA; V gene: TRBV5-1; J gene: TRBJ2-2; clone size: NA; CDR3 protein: CASSFQGDGELFF; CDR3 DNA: TGCGCCAGCAGCTTCCAAGGGGACGGGGAGCTGTTTTTT
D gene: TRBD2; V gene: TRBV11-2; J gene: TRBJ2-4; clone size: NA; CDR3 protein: CASSMTSGVGNIQYF; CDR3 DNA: TGTGCCAGCAGCATGACTAGCGGAGTGGGGAACATTCAGTACTTC
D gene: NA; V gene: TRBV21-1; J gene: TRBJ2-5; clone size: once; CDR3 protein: CASSKGGRAMETQYF; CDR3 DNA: TGTGCCAGCAGCAAAGGGGGCAGGGCCATGGAGACCCAGTACTTC